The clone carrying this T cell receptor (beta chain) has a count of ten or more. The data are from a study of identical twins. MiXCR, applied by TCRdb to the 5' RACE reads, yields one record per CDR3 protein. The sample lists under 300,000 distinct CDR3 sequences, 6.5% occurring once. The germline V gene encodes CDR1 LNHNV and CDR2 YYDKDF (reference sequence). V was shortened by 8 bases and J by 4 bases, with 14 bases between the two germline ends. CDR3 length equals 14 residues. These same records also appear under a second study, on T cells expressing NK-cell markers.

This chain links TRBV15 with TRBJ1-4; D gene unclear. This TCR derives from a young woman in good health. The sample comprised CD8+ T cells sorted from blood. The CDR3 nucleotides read TGTGCCACCTGTAAAAACAGTTATAATGAAAAACTGTTTTTT. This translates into CATCKNSYNEKLFF.